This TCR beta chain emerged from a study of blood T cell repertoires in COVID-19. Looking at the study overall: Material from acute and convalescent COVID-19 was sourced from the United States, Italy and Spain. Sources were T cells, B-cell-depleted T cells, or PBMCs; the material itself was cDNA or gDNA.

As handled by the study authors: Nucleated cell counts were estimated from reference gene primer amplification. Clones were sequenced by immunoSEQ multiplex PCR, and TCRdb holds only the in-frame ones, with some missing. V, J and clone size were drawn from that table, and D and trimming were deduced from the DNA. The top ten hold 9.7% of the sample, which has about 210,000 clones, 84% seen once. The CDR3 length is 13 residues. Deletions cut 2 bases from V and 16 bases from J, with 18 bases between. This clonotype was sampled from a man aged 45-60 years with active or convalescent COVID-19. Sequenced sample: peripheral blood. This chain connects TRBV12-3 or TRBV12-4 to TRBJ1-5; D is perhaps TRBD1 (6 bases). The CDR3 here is CASSLKGVTGPHF. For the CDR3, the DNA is TGTGCCAGCAGTTTAAAGGGGGTGACGGGCCCCCATTTT.